The sequence of this TCR beta chain was determined in a study of shared clonotypes between healthy human individuals (TCRdb year 2020). At the level of the whole study: The cohort comprised two women and three men aged 18 to 49 years. The study deeply sequenced blood TCR repertoires of about five healthy adults to estimate repertoire size and the extent of clonotype sharing between individuals. Leukapheresis yielded between about 0.85 and 10 billion PBMCs per donor. To increase sequencing depth and limit assay-specific biases, different laboratories used diverse techniques to prepare libraries and sequence TCR repertoires. Per donor, three plates each were used for CD4 naive and CD4 memory, two for CD8 naive, and one for CD8 memory. Overall study results and their limits: Because the study included only a small number of donors, the genetic and exposure-history diversity represented was limited. Naive subsets generally had larger estimated clonotype richness than memory subsets did. Based on pairwise subsampling, the degree of clonotype sharing among donors was expected to be affected by sequencing depth. Sampling was restricted to blood, and TCR repertoires in tissue are likely to differ from TCR repertoires in blood. Even with the large sequencing depth, rarefaction of the sorted-subset datasets indicated that sequencing was incomplete. When a few donors were compared, the shared fraction of clonotypes was 5% to 6.5% for naive CD4, less than 4% for naive CD8, 2.3% for memory CD4, and about 0.36% for memory CD8. Clonotypes shared by all four sorted-subset donors showed higher generation probabilities than non-shared clonotypes.

V is clipped by 3 bases and J by 10 bases, and the sequence between their germline boundaries is 15 bases long. From a lookup of the germline V gene (reference sequence), CDR1 and CDR2 are MNHEY and SMNVEV. From the cysteine through the phenylalanine, the CDR3 covers 13 amino acids. Left in the record is the CDR3 DNA by itself, 39 bases read in frame from the first base. Using the deep immunoSEQ assay, TCR CDR3 regions were amplified from genomic DNA by multiplex PCR. Genomic DNA extracted from each cell subset was distributed evenly over all wells of several immunoSEQ 96-well plates, and each plate served as one replicate. Each replicate PCR for sorted subsets received about 220 ng genomic DNA, equal to roughly 30,000 T cell genomes. The purified libraries were quantified using a Qubit 3.0 fluorometer, sized with a Bioanalyzer 2100, and then quantified again using the KAPA Library Quantification kit. A separate single-read 150-cycle Illumina NextSeq 550 flow cell was used to sequence each immunoSEQ 96-well plate. On the study's bioinformatics: Because only junctional sequences without quality scores were contained in the immunoSEQ output, filtering matching that applied to full-length reads could not be performed. To assign V/J genes and CDR3, sequences were annotated using PyIR, a Python wrapper for IgBLAST v1.9, with IMGT germline references. Any read was removed if the V/J assignment was weak (E-value above 1e-6), the CDR3 was missing, or the read contained stop codons, out-of-frame junctions, or ambiguous translated residues. A V3J clonotype was defined by an identical inferred V gene, J gene, and CDR3 amino acid sequence. The percentage overlap between two repertoires was calculated by dividing the number of shared unique clonotypes by the size of the smaller repertoire. Repertoire richness was assessed with RTK rarefaction, the Chao1 estimator, and Recon v2.1 estimates of unobserved clonotypes. OLGA was used to compute generation probabilities for all TCRbeta clonotypes that the gDNA method yielded from a few donors. Sourced from immuneACCESS, this table was stored by TCRdb with only in-frame sequences that have V and J called. A share of the clones is absent; for the studies checked, an unresolved V gene accounts for under half, and the remainder has no known explanation. That table is the source of V, J and clone size, and D and trimming were worked out from the DNA. The sample table contains about 2.4 million clones; only one count was recorded for approximately 94% of them. The ten most abundant clones make up about 0.39% of the sample.

Comment on this clone: Its antigen target is currently unknown. Per-base quality was not reported, and no clone a single base away is much larger than it.

The donors were healthy, HIV-negative adults with no recently reported acute infections or vaccinations. All donors were Caucasian adults living in Nashville, Tennessee, USA. CD4+ T cells were enriched by magnetic negative selection; naive cells were then positively selected on CD45RA, and the negative fraction formed the memory subset. Blood was collected by leukapheresis, and PBMCs were isolated by Ficoll-Histopaque density gradient centrifugation and then cryopreserved in liquid nitrogen vapor phase. Purity and quantity of every magnetically sorted T cell population were checked by analytical flow cytometry. Genomic DNA was isolated from every sorted fraction and measured by UV absorbance on a Nanodrop 2000c.

This clonotype originated in a man younger than 35 in good health. Some clones in this sample may be carry-over from other donors' samples. The sequenced material came from naive CD4+ T cells from PBMCs. Per the publication, the cell subset or site label means: CD45RA+ positively selected. The chain couples TRBV27 to TRBJ1-1; no D gene call is confident. The DNA sequence is TGTGCCAGCAGTTTGGAACGTGGGCAAAGAGCTTTCTTT. Translated, this gives CASSLERGQRAFF.